This T cell receptor (beta chain) was found in a study of T cells after yellow fever vaccination. Overall study: It was SMART-Seq v4 Ultra Low Input that prepared the fractions with low cell numbers.

Researchers made TCR cDNA using 5'RACE template switching, and this step added a universal primer site and UMIs. One entry per CDR3 protein, called by TCRdb with MiXCR from the 5' RACE reads. The table shows about 340,000 distinct CDR3 sequences, with 3% to 4.5% occurring only once. Points from the study as a whole: Clones from primary vaccination mostly reappeared after the booster (around 96% CD4, approximately 86% CD8). Abundant bulk-derived clonotypes could contaminate FACS-sorted repertoires.

Comment on this clonotype: No antigen is known for it.

Sequenced here: PBMCs, sampled 5 days after the yellow fever booster vaccination. The sequence was collected from a man between 18 and 29 years old who received the YFV17D yellow fever vaccine.

In DNA, the CDR3 is TGTGCCAGCAGTTTCCTGGAGGGGCAGCAGACCCAGTACTTC. Translation gives CASSFLEGQQTQYF. The V and J genes are TRBV6-2 or TRBV6-3 and TRBJ2-5, with a tentative D call TRBD2 (6 bases). Germline V gene data show CDR1 as MNHEY and CDR2 as SVGEGT. V shed 4 bases and J shed 6 bases, with 15 bases lying between them. There are 14 residues in the CDR3.